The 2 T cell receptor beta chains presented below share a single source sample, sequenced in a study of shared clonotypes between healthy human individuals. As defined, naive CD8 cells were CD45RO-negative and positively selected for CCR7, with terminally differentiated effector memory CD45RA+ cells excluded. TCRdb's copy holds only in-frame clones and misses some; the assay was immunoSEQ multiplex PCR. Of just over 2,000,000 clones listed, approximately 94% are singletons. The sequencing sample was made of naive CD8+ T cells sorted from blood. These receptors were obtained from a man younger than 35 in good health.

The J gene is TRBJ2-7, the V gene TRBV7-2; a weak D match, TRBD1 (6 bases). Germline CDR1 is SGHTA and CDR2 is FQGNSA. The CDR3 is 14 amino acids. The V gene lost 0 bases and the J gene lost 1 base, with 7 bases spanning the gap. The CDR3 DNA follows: TGTGCCAGCAGCTTAGCGGACAGTTCCTACGAGCAGTACTTC. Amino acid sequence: CASSLADSSYEQYF. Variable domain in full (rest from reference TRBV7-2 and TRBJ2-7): GAGVSQSPSNKVTEKGKDVELRCDPISGHTALYWYRQSLGQGLEFLIYFQGNSAPDKSGLPSDRFSAERTGGSVSTLTIQRTQQEDSAVYLCASSLADSSYEQYFGPGTRLTVT.

The CDR3 nucleotides read TGTGCCAGCAGTTACGGGGCACTAGCAAGGAATGAGCAGTTCTTC. Its protein is CASSYGALARNEQFF. V usage is TRBV6-5 and J usage is TRBJ2-1, with a possible D match to TRBD2 (6 bases). The V end was cut by 2 bases, the J end by 7 bases, with 15 bases between. Germline CDR1 is MNHEY and CDR2 is SVGAGI. This CDR3 has 15 residues.